This TCR beta chain was sequenced during a study of shared clonotypes between healthy human individuals. Study results and caveats: In this cohort, only blood was sampled, and tissue repertoires likely differ.

Sequencing used immunoSEQ multiplex PCR; TCRdb keeps in-frame clones, though not all of them. The table includes approximately 980,000 clones, 60% to 85% detected once. This CDR3 spans 16 amino acids. J gave up 5 bases and V 1 base, and 7 bases lay outside the gene matches. The germline gives CDR1 MGHRA, CDR2 YSYEKL. Worth noting for this clone: Its antigen is still unknown.

This TCR was recovered from a man between 18 and 35 years old in good health. J is TRBJ2-7 and V is TRBV4-1; 11 bases map to TRBD2. Material for sequencing was memory CD4+ T cells sorted from blood. Subset noted: CD45RA-negative fraction. For the CDR3, the DNA is TGCGCCAGCAGCCAAGTGGCGACTAGCGGGACCCACGAGCAGTACTTC. Encoded protein: CASSQVATSGTHEQYF.